The 15 T cell receptor beta chains below all came from one sample that was sequenced in a study of blood T cell repertoires in COVID-19. Measured with immunoSEQ multiplex PCR; TCRdb has only the in-frame clones, and not every one. The table records about 150,000 clones, 70% to 90% of them present only once. Sequencing was done on a sample of peripheral blood. The receptors originated from a man aged 50 or older who had recovered from COVID-19.

The chain is built from TRBV29-1 and TRBJ2-5; D gene uncertain. The CDR3 sequence is 13 residues long. V gave up 0 bases and J gave up 3 bases, with 8 bases separating them. Looked up from germline, CDR1 is SQVTM and CDR2 is ANQGSEA. The CDR3 nucleotides are TGCAGCGTTGAAGATCGACAAGAAGAGACCCAGTACTTC. Its translation is CSVEDRQEETQYF.

The chain has TRBV29-1 and TRBJ2-7; 7 bases are shared with TRBD1. The junction had 11 bases not matched to a gene; V was cut back by 1 base and J by 2 bases. The CDR3 contains 16 residues. Germline V gene lookup returns CDR1 SQVTM and CDR2 ANQGSEA. DNA of the CDR3: TGCAGCGTTGAAGCCCCGGACAGGCGAGGGGCCTACGAGCAGTACTTC. Translating it yields CSVEAPDRRGAYEQYF.

The chain uses TRBV5-1 and TRBJ2-5; 11 bases fit TRBD2. CDR1 is SGHRS and CDR2 is YFSETQ in the germline V gene. Unmatched junction bases numbered 8, after V lost 4 bases and J lost 3 bases. This CDR3 spans 16 amino acids. The CDR3 DNA reads TGCGCCAGCAGCCCGGGAAAGACTAGCGGGAAAGAGACCCAGTACTTC. Residues: CASSPGKTSGKETQYF.

This chain links TRBV5-6 with TRBJ1-4; 7 bases agree with TRBD1. CDR1 and CDR2 (germline): SGHDT, YYEEEE. J lost 7 bases, V lost 4 bases, and 1 base had no gene match. The CDR3 length is 12 residues. The CDR3 here is CASSRDSEKLFF. The DNA for the CDR3 is TGTGCCAGCAGCCGGGACAGTGAAAAACTGTTTTTT.

This clone was seen more than once but under ten times. The chain employs TRBV18 and TRBJ2-1; TRBD1 agrees at 10 bases. In germline, CDR1 is KGHSH, CDR2 LQKENI. The CDR3 length is 15 residues. The V and J ends lost 6 bases and 6 bases, in that order; junction bases with no gene match: 8. The DNA of the CDR3 is TGTGCCAGCTCCCTGGTAGGGACAGGGGTCAATGAGCAGTTCTTC. Encoded protein: CASSLVGTGVNEQFF. The full variable domain, completed using reference TRBV18 and TRBJ2-1, is NAGVMQNPRHLVRRRGQEARLRCSPMKGHSHVYWYRQLPEEGLKFMVYLQKENIIDESGMPKERFSAEFPKEGPSILRIQQVVRGDSAAYFCASSLVGTGVNEQFFGPGTRLTVL.

This rearrangement joins TRBV10-2 to TRBJ1-2, with 7 bases identical to TRBD1. CDR3 length: 13 residues. The J segment lost 6 bases and the V segment lost 4 bases, leaving 5 bases of the junction unmatched. Per germline, CDR1 WSHSY and CDR2 SAAADI. The DNA of the CDR3 is TGCGCCAGCAGTGGTCGACAGGGAAATGGCTACACCTTC. Protein sequence: CASSGRQGNGYTF.

The chain has TRBV2 and TRBJ2-1, with D possibly TRBD1 on 6 matching bases. Germline assignment: CDR1 SNHLY and CDR2 FYNNEI. The CDR3 is made up of 16 amino acids. V was shortened by 4 bases and J by 0 bases, with 13 bases between the two germline ends. The CDR3 DNA is TGTGCCAGCAGTGGTCGCGGACAGAGCTCCTACAATGAGCAGTTCTTC. This translates into CASSGRGQSSYNEQFF.

V is TRBV7-8 and J is TRBJ1-1; 11 bases agree with TRBD1. V lost 6 bases and J lost 0; bases outside the gene matches: 6. Germline values: CDR1 SGHVS, CDR2 FQNEAQ. This CDR3 has 16 residues. The CDR3 spells CASSRRTGGMNTEAFF. CDR3 DNA sequence: TGTGCCAGCAGTAGAAGGACAGGGGGCATGAACACTGAAGCTTTCTTT.

The chain is built from TRBV5-1 and TRBJ2-5, with TRBD2 matching over 13 bases. Germline CDR1 SGHRS, CDR2 YFSETQ. Trimming took 4 bases from V and 4 from J; bases not matched to a gene: 4. CDR3 size: 15 residues. The CDR3 sequence: CASSPTSGGAETQYF. CDR3 bases: TGCGCCAGCAGCCCTACTAGCGGGGGGGCAGAGACCCAGTACTTC. The whole variable domain, remainder taken from reference TRBV5-1 and TRBJ2-5, is KAGVTQTPRYLIKTRGQQVTLSCSPISGHRSVSWYQQTPGQGLQFLFEYFSETQRNKGNFPGRFSGRQFSNSRSEMNVSTLELGDSALYLCASSPTSGGAETQYFGPGTRLLVL.

V and J are TRBV6-5 and TRBJ2-3; 8 bases are a match to TRBD1. Trimming at V came to 4 bases and at J to 6 bases, leaving 3 bases not matched to a gene. CDR1 is MNHEY and CDR2 is SVGAGI in the germline V gene. The CDR3 runs 13 residues. The CDR3 protein is CASSSDRADTQYF. CDR3 bases: TGTGCCAGCAGTTCGGACAGGGCGGATACGCAGTATTTT.

This chain links TRBV6-1 with TRBJ2-2; the match to TRBD1 covers 9 bases. Germline CDR1 and CDR2: MNHNS and SASEGT. The CDR3 extends over 16 amino acids. The J segment lost 4 bases and the V segment lost 2 bases, leaving 5 bases of the junction unmatched. The CDR3 bases are TGTGCCAGCAGTGAAATAGGGACAGGGAGCACCGGGGAGCTGTTTTTT. It codes for CASSEIGTGSTGELFF.

The CDR3 DNA follows: TGTGCCAGCAGCTTAACACAGAGCTATGGCTACACCTTC. This encodes CASSLTQSYGYTF. The gene calls are TRBV7-2 and TRBJ1-2; D remains unclear. The V gene's germline CDR1 is SGHTA and CDR2 FQGNSA. The CDR3 sequence is 13 residues long. V lost 2 bases to trimming and J lost 4 bases, with 8 bases between them.

This chain connects TRBV4-3 to TRBJ1-2; TRBD1 matches 8 bases. The CDR3 extends over 16 amino acids. The germline V gene has CDR1 LGHNA and CDR2 YSLEER. V was pared by 0 bases and J by 7 bases, with 10 bases of the junction left unmatched. CDR3 sequence: CASSQDLPGGMSGYTF. The DNA of the CDR3 is TGCGCCAGCAGCCAAGATCTGCCAGGGGGCATGTCTGGCTACACCTTC.

V gene TRBV27 combines with J gene TRBJ1-1; maybe TRBD1 (6 bases). V was pared by 6 bases and J by 0 bases, with 17 bases between. CDR1 is MNHEY, CDR2 SMNVEV, per germline (reference sequence). The CDR3 covers 16 residues. CDR3 residues: CASSFLPDSLNTEAFF. Written as DNA, the CDR3 is TGTGCCAGCAGCTTTCTTCCGGACAGTCTGAACACTGAAGCTTTCTTT.

This clone has more than one count but fewer than ten. The chain couples TRBV6-2 or TRBV6-3 to TRBJ2-7, with 8 bases that match TRBD2. The CDR3 totals 14 residues. J lost 0 bases, V lost 5 bases, and 3 bases had no gene match. CDR1 and CDR2 (germline): MNHEY, SVGEGT. CDR3 protein: CASSLSGSSYEQYF. The CDR3, as DNA: TGTGCCAGCAGTCTCAGCGGGAGCTCCTACGAGCAGTACTTC.